This TCR beta chain was recovered during a study of cytomegalovirus exposure and HLA in healthy donors. Germline V gene data show CDR1 as SQVTM and CDR2 as ANQGSEA. There are 14 residues in the CDR3. V lost 3 bases, J lost 0 bases, and 10 bases lay in between. The PCR used 60 Vbeta and 13 Jbeta primers. The assay was immunoSEQ multiplex PCR, and TCRdb's table has in-frame clones only and misses some. Of tens of thousands of clones listed, roughly 80% are singletons. This sequence was found in a male donor in good health and CMV-seronegative. The V and J genes are TRBV29-1 and TRBJ2-3; a possible D gene is TRBD2 (5 bases). Sequencing input: PBMCs. This CDR3 reads CSVDASGSTDTQYF. DNA for the CDR3: TGCAGCGTTGATGCGAGCGGTAGCACAGATACGCAGTATTTT.